This record covers a single T cell receptor beta chain. Its antigen is not identified. Germline assignment: CDR1 SGHVS and CDR2 FQNEAQ. The CDR3 runs 14 residues. Between the trimmed V and J ends, which lost 0 bases and 4 bases, there was a span of 9 bases. While the first cohort had fewer than 850 subjects, the donors belonged to the separate validation cohort of about 130 subjects. TCRdb's copy holds only in-frame clones and misses some; the assay was immunoSEQ multiplex PCR. The top ten clones hold 1.5% to 2% of a sample with about 50,000 clones, 93% of them seen once. These data originate in a study of cytomegalovirus exposure and HLA in healthy donors. Study-level information: A subsequent analysis stated that the 120 or so validation repertoires were run on the same platform as the approximately 660 first-cohort repertoires.

Overall study findings and caveats: Testing in vitro showed a few CMV-associated chains specific for CMV antigens. Using the classifier, cytomegalovirus status was reportedly diagnosed with high specificity and sensitivity.

The sequence was obtained from a woman aged 18-30 years in good health and CMV-seropositive. Sequencing was performed on PBMCs. The chain employs TRBV7-8 and TRBJ1-1, with a tentative D call TRBD1 (5 bases). CDR3 sequence reads: CASSLAGEVTEAFF. In DNA form, the CDR3 reads TGTGCCAGCAGCTTAGCGGGGGAGGTCACTGAAGCTTTCTTT.